This TCR beta chain derives from a study of T cell repertoires in aging, cancer and after chemotherapy. Study-wide context: Donors were grouped into six age bands spanning 30 or younger through 70 or older. Repeat sampling of healthy donors over several months to years showed clear clonal overlap.

The table lists this clonotype with a few counts. As yet, its antigen is unknown. Peripheral blood genomic DNA, not sorted cells or RNA, was the template. Study-level results: No conclusions about immunological memory after chemotherapy can be drawn from the repertoire data.

TRB rearrangements spanning V, D and J were amplified using mixed TRB-A/B primers. TCRdb recomputed calls from the multiplex PCR reads with MiXCR, one row per CDR3 protein. Of 13,000 or so distinct CDR3 sequences listed, about 26% are singletons. V gave up 0 bases and J gave up 4 bases, with 4 bases separating them. The CDR3 sequence is 13 residues long. Germline-derived CDR1 and CDR2 are MNHEY and SVGAGI. This receptor was taken from a human donor in good health. The V gene is TRBV6-5, the J gene TRBJ1-3; D gene unclear. The sequenced sample consisted of blood. The CDR3 sequence is CASSYSNGNTIYF. CDR3 DNA: TGTGCCAGCAGTTACTCGAACGGAAACACCATATATTTT.